This T cell receptor beta chain was sequenced during a study of blood T cell repertoires in COVID-19. This CDR3 is built from 14 residues. Trimming cost V 2 bases and J 2 bases, with 10 bases left between them. Germline values: CDR1 SEHNR, CDR2 FQNEAQ (reference sequence). TCRdb's table, derived via immunoSEQ multiplex PCR, lists solely in-frame clones and lacks some. The sample shows 150,000 to 200,000 clones, over 70% of them seen only once. The specimen sequenced was peripheral blood. V and J are TRBV7-9 and TRBJ2-7; tentative D call: TRBD1 (5 bases). The sequence came from an elderly woman with active or convalescent COVID-19. This CDR3 reads CASSLKGVPYEQYF. The CDR3 region has the DNA TGTGCCAGCAGCTTAAAAGGGGTTCCCTACGAGCAGTACTTC.